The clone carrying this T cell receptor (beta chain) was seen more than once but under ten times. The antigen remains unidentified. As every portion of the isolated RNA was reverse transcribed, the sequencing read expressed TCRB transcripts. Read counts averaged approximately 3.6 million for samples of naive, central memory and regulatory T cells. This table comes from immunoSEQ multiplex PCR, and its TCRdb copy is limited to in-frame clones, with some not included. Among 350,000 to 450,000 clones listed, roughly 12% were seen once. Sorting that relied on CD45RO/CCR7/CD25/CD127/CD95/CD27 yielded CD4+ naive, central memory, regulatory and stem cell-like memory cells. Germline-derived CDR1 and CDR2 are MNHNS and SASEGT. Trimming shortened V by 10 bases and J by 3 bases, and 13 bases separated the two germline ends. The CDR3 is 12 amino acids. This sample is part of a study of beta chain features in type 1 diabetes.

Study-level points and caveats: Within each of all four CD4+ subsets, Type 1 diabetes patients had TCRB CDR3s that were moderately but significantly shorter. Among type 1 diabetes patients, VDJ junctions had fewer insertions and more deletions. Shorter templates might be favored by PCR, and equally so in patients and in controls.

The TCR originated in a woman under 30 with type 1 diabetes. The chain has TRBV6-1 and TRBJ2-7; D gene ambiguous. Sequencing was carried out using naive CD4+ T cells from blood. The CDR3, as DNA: TGTGCCACCTCAGACTTAATCTACGAGCAGTACTTC. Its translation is CATSDLIYEQYF.